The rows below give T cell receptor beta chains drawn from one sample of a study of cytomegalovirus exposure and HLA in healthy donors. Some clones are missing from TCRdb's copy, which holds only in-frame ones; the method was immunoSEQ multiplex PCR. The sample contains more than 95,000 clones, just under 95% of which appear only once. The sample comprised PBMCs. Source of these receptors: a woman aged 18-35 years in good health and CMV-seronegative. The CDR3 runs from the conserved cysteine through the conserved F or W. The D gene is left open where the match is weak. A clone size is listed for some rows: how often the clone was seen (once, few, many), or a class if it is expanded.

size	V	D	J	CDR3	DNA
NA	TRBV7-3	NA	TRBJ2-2	CASSPGAGELFF	TGTGCCAGCAGCCCCGGTGCCGGGGAGCTGTTTTTT
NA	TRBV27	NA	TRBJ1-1	CASRRGMNTEAFF	TGTGCCAGCCGCCGGGGAATGAACACTGAAGCTTTCTTT
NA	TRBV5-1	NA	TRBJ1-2	CASSPTGIHGYTF	TGCGCCAGCAGCCCAACAGGGATTCATGGCTACACCTTC
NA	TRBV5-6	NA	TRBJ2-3	CASSRTDTQYF	TGTGCCAGCAGCCGGACAGATACGCAGTATTTT
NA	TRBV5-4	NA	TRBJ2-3	CASSLVLAPDTQYF	TGTGCCAGCAGCTTGGTTCTAGCCCCCGATACGCAGTATTTT
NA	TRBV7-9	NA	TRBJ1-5	CASSLGSQSNQPQHF	TGTGCCAGCAGCTTAGGGAGTCAGTCTAATCAGCCCCAGCATTTT
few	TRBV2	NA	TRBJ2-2	CASSEWGAGELFF	TGTGCCAGCAGTGAATGGGGGGCCGGGGAGCTGTTTTTT
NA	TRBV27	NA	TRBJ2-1	CASRLAQGMVYNEQFF	TGTGCCAGCAGACTAGCACAGGGGATGGTCTACAATGAGCAGTTCTTC
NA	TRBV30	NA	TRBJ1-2	CAWRDTGGPRGYTF	TGTGCCTGGAGAGATACCGGGGGGCCGCGGGGCTACACCTTC
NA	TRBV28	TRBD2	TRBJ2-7	CASSPPGGRVYEQYF	TGTGCCAGCAGCCCCCCGGGAGGGCGGGTCTACGAGCAGTACTTC
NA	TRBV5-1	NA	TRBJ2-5	CASSPGVGGMGTQYF	TGCGCCAGCAGCCCCGGCGTTGGGGGCATGGGGACCCAGTACTTC
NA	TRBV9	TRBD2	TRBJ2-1	CASSASGSSYNEQFF	TGTGCCAGCAGCGCTAGCGGGAGCTCCTACAATGAGCAGTTCTTC
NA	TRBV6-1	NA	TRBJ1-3	CASSESGGNTIYF	TGTGCCAGCAGTGAATCGGGGGGAAACACCATATATTTT